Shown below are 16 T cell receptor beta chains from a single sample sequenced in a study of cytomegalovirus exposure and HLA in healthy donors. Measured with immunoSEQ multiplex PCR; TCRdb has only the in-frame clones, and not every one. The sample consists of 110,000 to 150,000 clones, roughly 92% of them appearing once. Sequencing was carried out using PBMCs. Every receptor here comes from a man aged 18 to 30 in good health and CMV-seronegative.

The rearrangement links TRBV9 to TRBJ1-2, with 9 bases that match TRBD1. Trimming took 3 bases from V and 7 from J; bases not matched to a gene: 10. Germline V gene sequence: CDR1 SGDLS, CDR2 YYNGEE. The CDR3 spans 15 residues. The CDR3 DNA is TGTGCCAGCAGCGAGGCCCAAACAGGGGGCGTTGGCTACACCTTC. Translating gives CASSEAQTGGVGYTF.

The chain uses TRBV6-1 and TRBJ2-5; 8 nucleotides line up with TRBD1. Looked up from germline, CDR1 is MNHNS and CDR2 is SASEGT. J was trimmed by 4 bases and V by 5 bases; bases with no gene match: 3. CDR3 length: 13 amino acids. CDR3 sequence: CASSQDRGETQYF. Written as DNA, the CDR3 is TGTGCCAGCAGTCAAGACAGGGGAGAGACCCAGTACTTC.

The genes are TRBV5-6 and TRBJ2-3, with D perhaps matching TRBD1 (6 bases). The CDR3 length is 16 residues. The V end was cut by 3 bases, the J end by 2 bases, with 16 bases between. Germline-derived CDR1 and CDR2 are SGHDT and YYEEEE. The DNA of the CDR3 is TGTGCCAGCAGCTCGTGGCAGGACAGATACACAGATACGCAGTATTTT. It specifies CASSSWQDRYTDTQYF.

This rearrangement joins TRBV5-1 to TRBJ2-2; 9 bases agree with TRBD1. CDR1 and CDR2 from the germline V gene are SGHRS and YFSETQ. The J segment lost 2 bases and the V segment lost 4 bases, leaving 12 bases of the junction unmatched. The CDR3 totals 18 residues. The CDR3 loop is CASSPYGDRAVNTGELFF. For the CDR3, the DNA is TGCGCCAGCAGCCCGTACGGGGACAGGGCGGTAAACACCGGGGAGCTGTTTTTT.

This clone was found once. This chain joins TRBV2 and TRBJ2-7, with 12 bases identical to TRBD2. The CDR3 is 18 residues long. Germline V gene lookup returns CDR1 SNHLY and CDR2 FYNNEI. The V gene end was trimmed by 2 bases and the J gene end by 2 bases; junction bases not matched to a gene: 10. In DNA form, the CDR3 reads TGTGCCAGCAGTGAACGACTAGCGGGGGCCCAACGGGCCTACGAGCAGTACTTC. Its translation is CASSERLAGAQRAYEQYF.

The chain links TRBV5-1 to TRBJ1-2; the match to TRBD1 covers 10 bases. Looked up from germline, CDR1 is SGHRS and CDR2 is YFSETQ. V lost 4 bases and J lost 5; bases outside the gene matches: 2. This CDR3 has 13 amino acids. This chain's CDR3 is CASSGGQGYGYTF. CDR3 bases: TGCGCCAGCAGCGGGGGACAGGGGTATGGCTACACCTTC.

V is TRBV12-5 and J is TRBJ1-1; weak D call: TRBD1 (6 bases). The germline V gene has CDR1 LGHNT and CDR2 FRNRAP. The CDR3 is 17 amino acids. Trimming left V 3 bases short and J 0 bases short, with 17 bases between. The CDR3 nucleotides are TGTGCTAGTGGTTTAGGGCTGGGGGGGCCCTTGAACACTGAAGCTTTCTTT. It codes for CASGLGLGGPLNTEAFF.

The CDR3 here is CASSPRGRGATDTQYF. The DNA for the CDR3 is TGTGCCAGCTCACCACGGGGTCGGGGAGCCACAGATACGCAGTATTTT. The chain combines TRBV18 with TRBJ2-3; perhaps TRBD2 as D (5 bases). This CDR3 region has 16 residues. In germline, CDR1 is KGHSH, CDR2 LQKENI. Deletions cut 1 base from V and 2 bases from J, with 13 bases between. Based on the CDR3 plus reference TRBV18 and TRBJ2-3, the full variable domain is NAGVMQNPRHLVRRRGQEARLRCSPMKGHSHVYWYRQLPEEGLKFMVYLQKENIIDESGMPKERFSAEFPKEGPSILRIQQVVRGDSAAYFCASSPRGRGATDTQYFGPGTRLTVL.

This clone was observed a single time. CDR3 protein: CAKAATSTDTQYF. The CDR3, as DNA: TGCGCCAAGGCGGCAACTAGCACAGATACGCAGTATTTT. The chain uses TRBV10-2 and TRBJ2-3; D is ambiguous. Trimming cost V 10 bases and J 0 bases, with 11 bases left between them. CDR3 size: 13 residues. CDR1 WSHSY and CDR2 SAAADI come from the germline V gene.

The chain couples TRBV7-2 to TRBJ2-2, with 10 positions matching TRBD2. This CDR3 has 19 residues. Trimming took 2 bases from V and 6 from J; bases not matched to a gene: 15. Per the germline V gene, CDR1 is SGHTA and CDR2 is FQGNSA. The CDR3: CASSLFPSGGANRAGELFF. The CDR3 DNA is TGTGCCAGCAGCTTATTTCCTAGCGGGGGCGCCAACCGGGCCGGGGAGCTGTTTTTT.

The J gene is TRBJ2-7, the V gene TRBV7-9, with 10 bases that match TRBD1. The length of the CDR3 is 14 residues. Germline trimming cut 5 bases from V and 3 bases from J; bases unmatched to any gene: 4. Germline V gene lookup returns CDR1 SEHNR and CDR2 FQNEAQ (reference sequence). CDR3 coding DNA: TGTGCCAGCAGCCACCGGGACAGGGGCTACGAGCAGTACGTC. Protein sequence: CASSHRDRGYEQYV.

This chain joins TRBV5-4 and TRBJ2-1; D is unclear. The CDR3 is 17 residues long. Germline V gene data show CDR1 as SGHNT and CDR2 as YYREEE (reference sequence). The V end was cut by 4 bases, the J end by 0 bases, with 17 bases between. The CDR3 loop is CASSPSGTVRSYNEQFF. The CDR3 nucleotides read TGTGCCAGCAGCCCCTCCGGAACAGTCCGCTCCTACAATGAGCAGTTCTTC. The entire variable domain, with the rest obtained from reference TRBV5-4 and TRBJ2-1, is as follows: ETGVTQSPTHLIKTRGQQVTLRCSSQSGHNTVSWYQQALGQGPQFIFQYYREEENGRGNFPPRFSGLQFPNYSSELNVNALELDDSALYLCASSPSGTVRSYNEQFFGPGTRLTVL.

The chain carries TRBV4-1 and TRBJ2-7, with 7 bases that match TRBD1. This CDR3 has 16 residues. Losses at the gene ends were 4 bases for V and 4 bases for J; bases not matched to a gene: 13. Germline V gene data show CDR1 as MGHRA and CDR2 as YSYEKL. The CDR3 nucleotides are TGCGCCAGCAGCCCCTCAAGTGGGACAGTCCTATACGAGCAGTACTTC. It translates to CASSPSSGTVLYEQYF.

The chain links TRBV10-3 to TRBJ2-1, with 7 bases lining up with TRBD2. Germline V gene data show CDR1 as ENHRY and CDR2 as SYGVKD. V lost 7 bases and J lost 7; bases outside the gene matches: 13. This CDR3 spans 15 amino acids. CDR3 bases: TGTGCCATCAAGATTAGCGGGTTCGGGAGGAATGAGCAGTTCTTC. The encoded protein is CAIKISGFGRNEQFF.

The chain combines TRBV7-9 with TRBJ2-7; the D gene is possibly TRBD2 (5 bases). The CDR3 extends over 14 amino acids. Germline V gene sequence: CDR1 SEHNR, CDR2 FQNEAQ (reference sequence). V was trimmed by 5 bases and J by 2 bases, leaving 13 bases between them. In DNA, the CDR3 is TGTGCCAGCAGCAATAGCGAGAGGCCCTACGAGCAGTACGTC. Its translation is CASSNSERPYEQYV.

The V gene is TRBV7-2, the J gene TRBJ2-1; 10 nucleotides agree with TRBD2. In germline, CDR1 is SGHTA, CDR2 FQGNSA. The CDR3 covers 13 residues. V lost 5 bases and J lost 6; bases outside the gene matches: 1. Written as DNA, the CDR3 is TGTGCCAGCAGCAGGACTAGCGGCAATGAGCAGTTCTTC. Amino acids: CASSRTSGNEQFF.